The rows below give T cell receptor beta chains drawn from one sample of a study of shared clonotypes between healthy human individuals. The repertoire was sequenced with immunoSEQ multiplex PCR; TCRdb's copy has only in-frame clones and lacks some. In the table there are fewer than 1 million clones, 90% to 97% of which are singletons. Sequencing was done on a sample of naive CD8+ T cells sorted from blood. The receptor source for this set is a man younger than 40 in good health. The CDR3 runs from the conserved cysteine through the conserved F or W. A D gene is named only where the DNA matches it firmly. Not all rows give a size; the values are once, few, many and, for expanded clones, a class.

15	TRBV28	-	TRBD1	TRBJ2-1	TGTGCCAGCAGTTCATGGGACAGGGTAGCCGGGGGGCAGTTCTTC	CASSSWDRVAGGQFF
14	TRBV6-5	-	-	TRBJ2-7	TGTGCCAGCAGGAGCCTGAGTGCCACCTACGAGCAGTACTTC	CASRSLSATYEQYF
14	TRBV23-1	-	-	TRBJ2-7	TGCGCCACCTCGGGAGGACAGGGATCCTACGAGCAGTACTTC	CATSGGQGSYEQYF
18	TRBV14	-	TRBD2	TRBJ2-1	TGTGCCAGCAGCCAATTTCCTAGCGGGCCCACGCTTAGAAATGAGCAGTTCTTC	CASSQFPSGPTLRNEQFF
13	TRBV4-3	-	TRBD1	TRBJ1-1	TGCGCCAGCAGCCACTTACAGGGGACTGAAGCTTTCTTT	CASSHLQGTEAFF
15	TRBV9	-	TRBD2	TRBJ2-1	TGTGCCAGCAACCCAGCGGGAGCTCTGTGGAATGAGCAGTTCTTC	CASNPAGALWNEQFF
16	TRBV5-8	-	-	TRBJ2-1	TGTGCCAGCAGCTTGGACGCTGGACTAATCTACAATGAGCAGTTCTTC	CASSLDAGLIYNEQFF
13	TRBV27	-	TRBD2	TRBJ2-1	TGTGCCAGCAGACCTAGCGGCTACAATGAGCAGTTCTTC	CASRPSGYNEQFF
16	TRBV7-9	once	TRBD2	TRBJ2-1	TGTGCCAGCAGCCAATTAGCGGGAGTAAGTGGGAATGAGCAGTTCTTC	CASSQLAGVSGNEQFF
18	TRBV7-9	-	-	TRBJ2-3	TGTGCCAGCAGCTCAACCGAGACTAGTTTGGCCCCGACAGATACGCAGTATTTT	CASSSTETSLAPTDTQYF
15	TRBV18	-	-	TRBJ2-7	TGTGCCAGCTCCCCCAGGGAATTTAGGACCTACGAGCAGTACTTC	CASSPREFRTYEQYF
20	TRBV6-1	-	-	TRBJ2-3	TGTGCCAGCAGTGAAGCAACTGCCCGAATCGGCAGGGGACGGACAGATACGCAGTATTTT	CASSEATARIGRGRTDTQYF
16	TRBV11-2	-	TRBD2	TRBJ2-1	TGTGCCAGCAGCGGTAGCGGGAGGCCCTCCTACAATGAGCAGTTCTTC	CASSGSGRPSYNEQFF
13	TRBV7-9	-	TRBD1	TRBJ2-7	TGTGCCAGCAGCACGGACAGGGGATACGAGCAGTACTTC	CASSTDRGYEQYF
16	TRBV27	-	-	TRBJ2-3	TGTGCCAGCAGTCACATTCGGACCCAGGGGACAGATACGCAGTATTTT	CASSHIRTQGTDTQYF
12	TRBV11-2	many	-	TRBJ2-7	TGTGCCAGCAGCTCACAGAACTACGAGCAGTACTTC	CASSSQNYEQYF
16	TRBV29-1	-	-	TRBJ1-1	TGCAGCGTTGAAGGGGTTGTCAGGTGGCAGGCCACTGAAGCTTTCTTT	CSVEGVVRWQATEAFF
15	TRBV28	-	-	TRBJ2-3	TGTGCCAGCAGTTTACCATGGACTGAAACAGATACGCAGTATTTT	CASSLPWTETDTQYF
12	TRBV15	-	-	TRBJ2-1	TGTGCCACCAGCGAACAGGTCGGTGAGCAGTTCTTC	CATSEQVGEQFF
15	TRBV4-1	-	TRBD1	TRBJ2-7	TGCGCCAGCAGCTACTACAGGGGGTCGCGGTACGAGCAGTACTTC	CASSYYRGSRYEQYF
14	TRBV29-1	-	-	TRBJ2-7	TGCAGCGTTGAAGCCGGGTCCTTTACCTACGAGCAGTACTTC	CSVEAGSFTYEQYF
13	TRBV5-1	-	-	TRBJ2-1	TGCGCCAGCAGCTTAGGGGGTGCGAATGAGCAGTTCTTC	CASSLGGANEQFF
14	TRBV27	-	-	TRBJ1-2	TGTGCCAGCAGTTTAGTGGGGGAAGGCTATGGCTACACCTTC	CASSLVGEGYGYTF
13	TRBV11-2	-	-	TRBJ2-7	TGTGCCAGCAGCCACCAGCTATTCTACGAGCAGTACTTC	CASSHQLFYEQYF
15	TRBV5-4	-	-	TRBJ2-5	TGTGCCAGCAGCTCCCGGGACACAACGCAAGAGACCCAGTACTTC	CASSSRDTTQETQYF
15	TRBV18	-	TRBD1	TRBJ2-1	TGTGCCAGCTCATCGACCGCGGACAGGAGCAATGAGCAGTTCTTC	CASSSTADRSNEQFF
15	TRBV5-5	-	-	TRBJ2-7	TGTGCCAGCAGCTTAAACAGGGTCCCTACCTACGAGCAGTACTTC	CASSLNRVPTYEQYF
15	TRBV6-5	once	-	TRBJ1-1	TGTGCCAGCAGTCTCACCGGGAATCTGAACACTGAAGCTTTCTTT	CASSLTGNLNTEAFF
16	TRBV28	-	TRBD1	TRBJ2-7	TGTGCCAGCAGCCCTTATGCCGGGACAGGGGACTACGAGCAGTACTTC	CASSPYAGTGDYEQYF
17	TRBV19	-	TRBD2	TRBJ2-7	TGTGCCAGTAGTATAGTATCCGGGACTAGCGCTTCCTACGAGCAGTACTTC	CASSIVSGTSASYEQYF
14	TRBV28	-	TRBD1	TRBJ2-7	TGTGCCAGCAGTACGAGGACAGGGTTTTACGAGCAGTACTTC	CASSTRTGFYEQYF
14	TRBV2	once	TRBD2	TRBJ2-1	TGTGCCAGCTATAAGCGGGGTTCCTACAATGAGCAGTTCTTC	CASYKRGSYNEQFF
14	TRBV7-2	-	-	TRBJ2-7	TGTGCCAGCAGCTTACTTCAGAGCTCCTACGAGCAGTACTTC	CASSLLQSSYEQYF
17	TRBV4-1	-	-	TRBJ1-4	TGCGCCAGCAGCCAAGTTCTGGGGGCGGAAGCTAATGAAAAACTGTTTTTT	CASSQVLGAEANEKLFF
17	TRBV27	-	-	TRBJ2-7	TGTGCCAGCAGTTTCATACCCCCAGGGAGTGGCCCCTACGAGCAGTACTTC	CASSFIPPGSGPYEQYF
15	TRBV9	-	TRBD1	TRBJ1-3	TGTGCCAGCAGCTTAGGACAGGGGACTGGAAACACCATATATTTT	CASSLGQGTGNTIYF
13	TRBV13	-	-	TRBJ1-4	TGTGCCAGCGGCGACAGCTCTAATGAAAAACTGTTTTTT	CASGDSSNEKLFF
13	TRBV5-4	-	-	TRBJ2-5	TGTGCCAGCAGCTTGTACGGGCAAGAGACCCAGTACTTC	CASSLYGQETQYF
16	TRBV7-8	once	TRBD1	TRBJ2-7	TGTGCCAGCAGCTTAGAAGTGTCAGGGGGCACCTACGAGCAGTACTTC	CASSLEVSGGTYEQYF
12	TRBV13	-	-	TRBJ2-7	TGTGCCAGCAGCTTTCCGGGGCGCGAGCAGTACTTC	CASSFPGREQYF
16	TRBV6-5	-	-	TRBJ2-1	TGTGCCAGCAGTTACTCGAGTAGCGGTTGGTTGGATGAGCAGTTCTTC	CASSYSSSGWLDEQFF
15	TRBV7-9	once	-	TRBJ1-1	TGTGCCAGCAGCTCCTTATCCGGCCTGAACACTGAAGCTTTCTTT	CASSSLSGLNTEAFF
13	TRBV28	-	TRBD1	TRBJ1-1	TGTGCCAGCAGTCCCTCCGGACAGGCTGAAGCTTTCTTT	CASSPSGQAEAFF
15	TRBV5-6	-	-	TRBJ1-1	TGTGCCAGCAGCTTGGGGGCTTCTGGGAGCACTGAAGCTTTCTTT	CASSLGASGSTEAFF
16	TRBV11-2	-	TRBD2	TRBJ2-1	TGTGCCAGCAGCTTATGGCTAGCGGAGGCCTACAATGAGCAGTTCTTC	CASSLWLAEAYNEQFF
13	TRBV5-1	-	-	TRBJ2-3	TGCGCCAGCAGCTGGGATAGCGGAGGTACGCAGTATTTT	CASSWDSGGTQYF
15	TRBV7-9	-	TRBD2	TRBJ2-5	TGTGCCAGCAGTCTAGCGGGAGGTCGCCAAGAGACCCAGTACTTC	CASSLAGGRQETQYF
15	TRBV28	-	-	TRBJ2-1	TGTGCCAGCAGTCTCGATTCCAGCTCCTACAATGAGCAGTTCTTC	CASSLDSSSYNEQFF